What follows describes a single TCR beta chain. A much larger clone lies a single base off, so this may be a read error. These data are taken from a study of Graves' ophthalmopathy and Graves' hyperthyroidism. Patients in the hyperthyroidism group, adults aged 18 to 65, were newly diagnosed, under 2 months' duration. This CDR3 has 14 residues. Germline V gene lookup returns CDR1 ENHRY and CDR2 SYGVKD. Scientists amplified the TCR beta CDR3 regions from RNA transcripts. An initial RT-PCR round employing HTBI primers preceded a second-round multiplex PCR. TCRdb passed the multiplex PCR reads through MiXCR, listing each CDR3 protein once. The data show around 590,000 distinct CDR3 sequences, with about 40% seen just once and over 3.5% held by the top ten.

This chain joins TRBV10-3 and TRBJ2-6; D is possibly TRBD1 (6 bases). The sequence was collected from an adult man with Graves' hyperthyroidism. Source material: peripheral blood or thyroid tissue (not recorded which). CDR3 protein: CGSSRQVRANVLTF. Written as DNA, the CDR3 is TGTGGCAGCAGTCGACAGGTCCGGGCCAACGTCCTGACTTTC.